The sequence of this TCR beta chain was determined in a study of cytomegalovirus exposure and HLA in healthy donors. Study results and caveats: Immune exposure information available was restricted to CMV serostatus. The CMV antigen specificity of a few CMV-associated chains was confirmed through in vitro analysis. Accurate predictions that matched the HLA-A and HLA-B alleles of most subjects were reportedly made from TCR beta sequences.

Points on this clone: Antigen specificity is unknown.

The primer mix had 60 Vbeta and 13 Jbeta primers. Libraries were prepared by immunoSEQ multiplex PCR; TCRdb keeps only in-frame clonotypes and omits some of them. The data show 150,000 to 200,000 clones, with around 79% seen just once and around 0.96% held by the top ten. Donors consisted of healthy bone marrow donors. The receptor was isolated from a woman between 50 and 59 years old in good health and CMV-seropositive. What was sequenced was PBMCs.

The CDR3 spells CASTARGPLVGELFF. CDR3 DNA sequence: TGTGCCAGCACCGCTAGGGGGCCCCTGGTCGGGGAGCTGTTTTTT. The rearrangement joins TRBV7-9 to TRBJ2-2, with 7 positions matching TRBD1. J gave up 7 bases and V 7 bases, and 12 bases lay outside the gene matches. The CDR3 runs to 15 residues. CDR1 SEHNR and CDR2 FQNEAQ come from the germline V gene (reference sequence).